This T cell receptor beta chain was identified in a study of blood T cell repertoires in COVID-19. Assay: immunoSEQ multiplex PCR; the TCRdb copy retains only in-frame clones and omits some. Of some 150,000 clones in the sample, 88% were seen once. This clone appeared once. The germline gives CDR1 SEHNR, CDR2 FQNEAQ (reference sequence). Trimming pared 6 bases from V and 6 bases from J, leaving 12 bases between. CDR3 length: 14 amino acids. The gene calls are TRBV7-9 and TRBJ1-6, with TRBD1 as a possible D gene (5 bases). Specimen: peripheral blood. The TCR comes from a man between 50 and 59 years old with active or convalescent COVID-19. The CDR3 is CASRQADTNSPLHF. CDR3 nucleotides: TGTGCCAGCAGACAGGCGGACACTAATTCACCCCTCCACTTT.